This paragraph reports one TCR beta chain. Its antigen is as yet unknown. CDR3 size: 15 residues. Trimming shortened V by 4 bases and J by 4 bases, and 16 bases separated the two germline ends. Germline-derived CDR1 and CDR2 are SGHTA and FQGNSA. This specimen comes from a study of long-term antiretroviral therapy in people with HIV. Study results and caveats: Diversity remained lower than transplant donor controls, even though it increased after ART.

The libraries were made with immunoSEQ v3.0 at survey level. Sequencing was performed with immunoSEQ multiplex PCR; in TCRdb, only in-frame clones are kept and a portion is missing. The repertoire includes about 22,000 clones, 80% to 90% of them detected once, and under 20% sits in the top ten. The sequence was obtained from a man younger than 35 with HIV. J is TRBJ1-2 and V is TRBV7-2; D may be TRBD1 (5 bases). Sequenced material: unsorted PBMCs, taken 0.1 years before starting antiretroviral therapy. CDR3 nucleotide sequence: TGTGCCAGCAGCTATGGGATGGGAGGGGCCTATGGCTACACCTTC. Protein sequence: CASSYGMGGAYGYTF.